Listed here are 32 T cell receptor beta chains from one sample, sequenced in a study of T cells in Graves' hyperthyroidism and ophthalmopathy. From RNA transcripts, TCR beta CDR3 regions were amplified. When the TCR CDR3 underwent first-round RT-PCR, the HTBI primer set was used. One entry per CDR3 protein, called by TCRdb with MiXCR from the multiplex PCR reads. Among more than 300,000 distinct CDR3 sequences, under 20% were seen once, and the ten largest hold around 40%. Sequencing was carried out using blood. Receptors originate from a young man with Graves' ophthalmopathy.

This clonotype was picked up many times. This chain uses TRBV20-1 with TRBJ2-7, with a tentative D call TRBD2 (5 bases). The germline V and J ends were trimmed by 0 bases and 0 bases, with 15 bases remaining between them. This CDR3 is 16 amino acids long. Germline assignment: CDR1 DFQATT and CDR2 SNEGSKA (reference sequence). The CDR3 coding sequence is TGCAGTGCTAGAGATCAAGACGGGGTGCACTCCTACGAGCAGTACTTC. Translated: CSARDQDGVHSYEQYF.

This clonotype appeared a few times. V gene TRBV29-1 combines with J gene TRBJ1-1; D ambiguous. Trimming removed 4 bases at V and 6 bases at J, with 9 bases between. The CDR3 has 11 residues. Germline lookup yields CDR1 SQVTM and CDR2 ANQGSEA. The CDR3 nucleotides are TGCAGCGTTGCGACGCACCCTGAAGCTTTCTTT. Translated: CSVATHPEAFF.

The sample holds many counts of this clonotype. The chain is built from TRBV2 and TRBJ2-7, with 16 bases identical to TRBD2. This CDR3 spans 16 amino acids. The trim removed 6 bases at V and 0 bases at J, leaving 2 bases unmatched. Germline CDR1 and CDR2: SNHLY and FYNNEI. The CDR3 here is CASRGTSGGASYEQYF. The CDR3, as DNA: TGTGCCAGCAGGGGGACTAGCGGGGGGGCCTCCTACGAGCAGTACTTC.

The gene calls are TRBV6-1 and TRBJ2-5; TRBD1 aligns across 7 bases. The CDR3 is 14 residues long. Germline assignment: CDR1 MNHNS and CDR2 SASEGT. V shed 6 bases, J shed 5 bases, and the junction held 9 bases outside the gene matches. DNA for the CDR3: TGTGCCAGCAGCGCAGACAGGGTTGGTGAGACCCAGTACTTC. Amino acids: CASSADRVGETQYF.

This clonotype came up many times. V and J are TRBV27 and TRBJ1-1; D remains unclear. Trimming took 5 bases from V and 4 from J, leaving 8 bases between them. Germline values: CDR1 MNHEY, CDR2 SMNVEV (reference sequence). The CDR3 covers 12 residues. CDR3 in amino acids: CASSTKPTEAFF. The CDR3 DNA sequence: TGTGCCAGCAGTACTAAGCCCACTGAAGCTTTCTTT.

This clonotype has just a few counts. The gene calls are TRBV6-6 and TRBJ2-7; D possibly corresponds to TRBD1 (6 bases). The CDR3 extends over 13 amino acids. Germline V gene sequence: CDR1 MNHNY, CDR2 SVGAGI (reference sequence). Trimming took off 2 bases at V and 5 bases at J, with 10 bases between the two ends. The CDR3 coding sequence is TGTGCCAGCAGTTACAGGACAGATGACGAGCAGTACTTC. The encoded protein is CASSYRTDDEQYF.

This chain connects TRBV20-1 to TRBJ2-1, with a possible D match to TRBD1 (5 bases). The length of the CDR3 is 13 residues. V dropped 6 bases and J dropped 5 bases, with 14 bases sitting between them. CDR1 is DFQATT and CDR2 is SNEGSKA in the germline V gene (reference sequence). The CDR3 sequence is CSARHRQHNEQFF. DNA of the CDR3: TGCAGTGCCCGCCACAGGCAGCACAATGAGCAGTTCTTC.

The chain employs TRBV7-9 and TRBJ2-5; a possible D gene is TRBD1 (6 bases). V was shortened by 5 bases and J by 2 bases, with 12 bases between the two germline ends. The germline gives CDR1 SEHNR, CDR2 FQNEAQ (reference sequence). The CDR3 extends over 14 amino acids. The CDR3 DNA follows: TGTGCCAGCAGCAAGGGGGACATACAAGAGACCCAGTACTTC. This translates into CASSKGDIQETQYF.

This clonotype was seen ten or more times. The chain combines TRBV2 with TRBJ2-7; unclear D gene. V lost 3 bases, J lost 1 base, and 10 bases lay in between. Germline loops: CDR1 SNHLY, CDR2 FYNNEI. CDR3 length: 14 residues. CDR3 nucleotide sequence: TGTGCCAGCAGTGATCAGCCAGGTTCCTACGAGCAGTACTTC. Translating it yields CASSDQPGSYEQYF.

This clonotype was picked up many times. The chain is built from TRBV28 and TRBJ2-1, with 12 bases aligning to TRBD2. Germline V gene lookup returns CDR1 MDHEN and CDR2 SYDVKM. The V segment lost 6 bases and the J segment 7 bases; nucleotides outside the gene matches: 10. The CDR3 length is 16 residues. The CDR3, as DNA: TGTGCCAGCAGCTATCGGCTAGCGGGGGGGTTAAATGAGCAGTTCTTC. Its protein is CASSYRLAGGLNEQFF.

Concerning this clonotype itself: This may come from a read error, since a much larger clone is one base off. This rearrangement joins TRBV11-1 to TRBJ2-1, with 10 positions matching TRBD1. Germline assignment: CDR1 SGHAT and CDR2 FQDESV (reference sequence). CDR3 length: 16 amino acids. V lost 7 bases, J lost 6 bases, and 12 bases stayed unmatched. The CDR3 protein is CASTVARDRGCNEQFF. As DNA, the CDR3 is TGTGCCAGCACCGTCGCCCGGGACAGGGGTTGCAATGAGCAGTTCTTC.

This clonotype was seen ten or more times. The V and J genes are TRBV5-1 and TRBJ1-5, with D uncertain. Germline CDR1 reads SGHRS; CDR2 reads YFSETQ. The CDR3 covers 15 residues. Trimming pared 0 bases from V and 1 base from J, leaving 8 bases between. CDR3 amino acids: CASSLDGQSNQPQHF. The CDR3 region has the DNA TGCGCCAGCAGCTTGGATGGCCAGAGCAATCAGCCCCAGCATTTT.

This clonotype came up many times. Germline is not matched at one junction end, which may reflect a read error. The J gene is TRBJ1-1, the V gene TRBV15; D unresolved. Germline CDR1 and CDR2: LNHNV and YYDKDF (reference sequence). This CDR3 comprises 14 residues. The CDR3, as DNA: TGTGCCCCCAGCTTTCCCCCAGAGAACACTGAAGCTTTCTTT. It specifies CAPSFPPENTEAFF.

Ten or more counts support this clonotype. The chain carries TRBV18 and TRBJ1-1, with unresolved D. Germline loops: CDR1 KGHSH, CDR2 LQKENI. The CDR3 has 14 amino acids. Trimming pared 0 bases from V and 7 bases from J, leaving 12 bases between. Here the CDR3 reads CASSPPTRAGEAFF. CDR3 in DNA: TGTGCCAGCTCACCACCGACAAGGGCGGGTGAAGCTTTCTTT. Supplemented by reference TRBV18 and TRBJ1-1, the full variable domain reads NAGVMQNPRHLVRRRGQEARLRCSPMKGHSHVYWYRQLPEEGLKFMVYLQKENIIDESGMPKERFSAEFPKEGPSILRIQQVVRGDSAAYFCASSPPTRAGEAFFGQGTRLTVV.

The chain couples TRBV11-2 to TRBJ2-1; D not certain. CDR3 length equals 13 residues. Deletions cut 1 base from V and 10 bases from J, with 11 bases between. Germline V gene data show CDR1 as SGHAT and CDR2 as FQNNGV. The CDR3 DNA reads as TGTGCCAGCAGCTTAGGAGAAGCTAGGGAGCAGTTCTTC. It encodes CASSLGEAREQFF. The full variable domain, in which reference TRBV11-2 and TRBJ2-1 provide the parts outside the CDR3, is EAGVAQSPRYKIIEKRQSVAFWCNPISGHATLYWYQQILGQGPKLLIQFQNNGVVDDSQLPKDRFSAERLKGVDSTLKIQPAKLEDSAVYLCASSLGEAREQFFGPGTRLTVL.

The chain employs TRBV4-1 and TRBJ1-4, with a weak D call TRBD1 (6 bases). V was clipped by 4 bases and J by 8 bases, with 20 bases between them. Per germline, CDR1 MGHRA and CDR2 YSYEKL. The CDR3 consists of 16 residues. CDR3 residues: CASSLGPPGVVEKLFF. CDR3 DNA: TGCGCCAGCAGCCTCGGACCCCCAGGGGTGGTGGAAAAACTGTTTTTT.

This clonotype was detected many times. The V gene is TRBV4-2, the J gene TRBJ2-1; unclear D gene. Germline assignment: CDR1 LGHNA and CDR2 YNFKEQ. The V gene lost 1 base and the J gene lost 0 bases, with 7 bases spanning the gap. This CDR3 has 15 amino acids. The CDR3 sequence is CASSQAVSSYNEQFF. The CDR3 DNA follows: TGTGCCAGCAGCCAAGCGGTTAGCTCCTACAATGAGCAGTTCTTC.

On this clonotype: Compared with germline, one end of the junction differs, possibly owing to a read error. The rearrangement links TRBV28 to TRBJ2-5, with TRBD2 identical over 7 bases. The CDR3 extends over 18 amino acids. The germline V gene has CDR1 MDHEN and CDR2 SYDVKM. The CDR3 nucleotides are TGTGCCGGCAGTTTTGAGCTCAAGTTTGGGGGAGGGCGAGAGACCCAGTACTTC. This translates into CAGSFELKFGGGRETQYF.

This clonotype was recorded many times. V usage is TRBV5-1 and J usage is TRBJ1-1, with a tentative D call TRBD1 (6 bases). V gave up 4 bases and J gave up 1 base, with 11 bases separating them. The CDR3 covers 14 residues. The germline CDR1 and CDR2 sequences are SGHRS and YFSETQ. The CDR3, as DNA: TGCGCCAGCAGCCCGGGACACCAGAACACTGAAGCTTTCTTT. It translates to CASSPGHQNTEAFF.

A few counts support this clonotype. The chain recombines TRBV12-3 or TRBV12-4 with TRBJ2-3, with D uncertain. V lost 2 bases, J lost 2 bases, and 11 bases lay in between. CDR3 length equals 15 residues. CDR3 nucleotide sequence: TGTGCCAGCAGTTTACGCCTAGGACCCACAGATACGCAGTATTTT. Translating gives CASSLRLGPTDTQYF.

The table lists this clonotype with a few counts. CDR3 protein: CASSRFGAWDTEAFF. CDR3 nucleotide sequence: TGTGCCAGCTCACGTTTCGGGGCGTGGGACACTGAAGCTTTCTTT. V and J are TRBV18 and TRBJ1-1, with a weak D call TRBD1 (5 bases). CDR3 length: 15 amino acids. Trimming shortened V by 4 bases and J by 3 bases, and 15 bases separated the two germline ends. Germline CDR1 is KGHSH and CDR2 is LQKENI.

As for this clonotype: Being one base from a much bigger clone, this may be a read error. The chain is built from TRBV6-6 and TRBJ2-7; 8 nucleotides agree with TRBD1. In germline, CDR1 is MNHNY, CDR2 SVGAGI (reference sequence). The V gene end was trimmed by 0 bases and the J gene end by 4 bases; junction bases not matched to a gene: 2. The CDR3 runs to 14 residues. In nucleotides, the CDR3 is TGTGCCAGCAGTTACTCCCGGGACAGGTACGAGCAGTACTTC. Encoded protein: CASSYSRDRYEQYF.

The chain employs TRBV19 and TRBJ2-3; 9 positions match TRBD1. V lost 6 bases to trimming and J lost 8 bases; unmatched junction nucleotides: 15. The CDR3 length is 16 residues. CDR1 and CDR2 (germline): LNHDA, SQIVND (reference sequence). CDR3 DNA: TGTGCCAGTAGGGGGGGGGACGGGACAGGGCCCGGTACGCAGTATTTT. Residues: CASRGGDGTGPGTQYF.

This clonotype was observed at least ten times. CDR3 region: CASSLTRGGSNQPQHF. For the CDR3, the DNA is TGTGCCAGCAGCTTAACCAGGGGTGGTAGCAATCAGCCCCAGCATTTT. The J gene is TRBJ1-5, the V gene TRBV11-2; D possibly corresponds to TRBD1 (6 bases). The CDR3 runs 16 residues. The germline gives CDR1 SGHAT, CDR2 FQNNGV. V gave up 2 bases and J gave up 0 bases, with 11 bases separating them.

This clonotype was recorded at least ten times. The CDR3: CASSLVGGDTDTQYF. The DNA for the CDR3 is TGTGCCAGCAGCTTAGTTGGGGGGGACACAGATACGCAGTATTTT. This rearrangement joins TRBV7-6 to TRBJ2-3, with TRBD2 matching 7 bases. The junction had 3 bases not matched to a gene; V was cut back by 1 base and J by 2 bases. This CDR3 spans 15 amino acids. CDR1 is SGHVS, CDR2 FNYEAQ, per germline.

The genes are TRBV15 and TRBJ1-2; TRBD1 agrees at 7 bases. The junction had 3 bases not matched to a gene; V was cut back by 0 bases and J by 5 bases. The germline V gene encodes CDR1 LNHNV and CDR2 YYDKDF (reference sequence). There are 14 residues in the CDR3. The CDR3: CATSREAGGYGYTF. DNA of the CDR3: TGTGCCACCAGCAGAGAAGCAGGGGGATATGGCTACACCTTC.

CDR3 in amino acids: CASSHGGAGDYGYTF. The CDR3 DNA is TGTGCCAGCAGTCATGGCGGGGCGGGTGACTATGGCTACACCTTC. V usage is TRBV6-9 and J usage is TRBJ1-2; the D gene is possibly TRBD1 (5 bases). This CDR3 is built from 15 residues. V was trimmed by 5 bases and J by 3 bases, leaving 16 bases between them. CDR1 is MNHGY, CDR2 SVAAGI, per germline.

The chain recombines TRBV15 with TRBJ2-7; 9 nucleotides align to TRBD1. The germline CDR1 and CDR2 sequences are LNHNV and YYDKDF (reference sequence). The CDR3 length is 16 residues. The ends lost 2 bases at V and 1 base at J; junction bases unmatched: 6. The CDR3 DNA sequence: TGTGCCACCAGCAGATCCTCCGGGACAGGGTCCTACGAGCAGTACTTC. Its translation: CATSRSSGTGSYEQYF.

This rearrangement joins TRBV6-1 to TRBJ1-6; TRBD1 matches 9 bases. Germline CDR1 is MNHNS and CDR2 is SASEGT. V shed 5 bases, J shed 7 bases, and the junction held 9 bases outside the gene matches. CDR3 size: 16 residues. In nucleotides, the CDR3 is TGTGCCAGCAGTTATACAGGGGGCGTCCCCAATTCACCCCTCCACTTT. Protein sequence: CASSYTGGVPNSPLHF.

This clonotype has a count of ten or more. This chain uses TRBV20-1 with TRBJ2-3; D may be TRBD2 (6 bases). Germline CDR1 DFQATT, CDR2 SNEGSKA (reference sequence). Trimming removed 6 bases at V and 4 bases at J, with 17 bases between. This CDR3 contains 14 residues. The CDR3 region is CSAHDGGGPDTQYF. The CDR3 coding sequence is TGCAGTGCCCACGACGGGGGAGGTCCAGATACGCAGTATTTT.

The CDR3 nucleotides read TGTGCCAGCAGCTTGGCTCACGGGGTAAACTATGGCTACACCTTC. This sequence encodes CASSLAHGVNYGYTF. The chain has TRBV5-6 and TRBJ1-2; D remains unclear. Per the germline V gene, CDR1 is SGHDT and CDR2 is YYEEEE. The CDR3 consists of 15 residues. Trimming shortened V by 0 bases and J by 2 bases, and 11 bases separated the two germline ends.

This clonotype was counted ten times or more. The V call is TRBV7-9, the J call TRBJ1-2; a weak D match, TRBD1 (6 bases). With 3 bases removed from V and 8 bases from J, the gap between germline ends came to 19 bases. The CDR3 has 15 amino acids. The germline V gene has CDR1 SEHNR and CDR2 FQNEAQ (reference sequence). The CDR3 region has the DNA TGTGCCAGCAGCTTGCCGATACAGGGCTTTGGCGGCTACACCTTC. Its protein is CASSLPIQGFGGYTF.